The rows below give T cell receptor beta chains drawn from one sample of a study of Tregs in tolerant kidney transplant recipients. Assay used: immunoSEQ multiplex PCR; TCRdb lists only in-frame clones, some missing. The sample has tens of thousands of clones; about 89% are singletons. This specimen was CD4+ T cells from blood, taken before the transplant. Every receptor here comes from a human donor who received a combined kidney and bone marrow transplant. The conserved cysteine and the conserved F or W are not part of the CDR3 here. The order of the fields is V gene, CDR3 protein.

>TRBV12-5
ASGPGRASFTDTQY
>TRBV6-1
ASTGQTNQPQH
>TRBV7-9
ASSSRDIDTQY
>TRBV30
AWRGETEQY
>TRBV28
ASSLNRGVAGELF
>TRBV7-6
ASNSGTGIKETQY
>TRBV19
ASNQGADTGELF
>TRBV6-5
ASSYSPTEPYEQY
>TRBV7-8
ASSPSRDRGQY
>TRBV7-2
ASSLDRGSYNEQF
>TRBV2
ASNREGDQPQH
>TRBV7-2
ASSDISGASYNEQF
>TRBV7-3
ASSLERRGSVRNEQF
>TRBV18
ASSPDGLAGITDTQY
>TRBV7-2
ASSLSTGNSYEQY
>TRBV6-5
ASSRTGNTEAF
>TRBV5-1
ASSPSGTSQPTQY
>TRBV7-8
ASSLEGVQY
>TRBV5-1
ASTPDSLNEKLF
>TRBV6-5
ASSRTGEKLF
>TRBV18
ASSPDTDYGYT
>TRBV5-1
ASKNQGGGANTEAF
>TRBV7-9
ASRRQASSGNTIY
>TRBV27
ASSFEGAGGRITDNEKLF
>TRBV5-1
ASSFVALAGLYNEQF
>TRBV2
ASREGGDGYT
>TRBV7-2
ASATVEAF
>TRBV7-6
ASSLPSTKEQF
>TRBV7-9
ASSLAMGGGYT
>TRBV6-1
ASSEGAVAYEQY
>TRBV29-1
SVEGQGAYEQY
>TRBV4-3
ASSLNGLAGGHNTGELF
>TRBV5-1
ASSISGGSNEQF
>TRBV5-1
ASSTTGDTQY
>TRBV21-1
ASTPAIRVGPNTEAF
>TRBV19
ASSIELASHNEQF
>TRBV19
ARDQDRGKSNYGYT
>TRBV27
ASTKDRPPAGGNTGELF
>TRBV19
ASSFASGVTSYEQY
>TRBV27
ASTPSGRGTKRDEQF
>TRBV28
ASSETGGTEAF
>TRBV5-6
ASSLTADEQY
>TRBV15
ATSQVSRGRQEQY
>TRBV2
ASSEEASSNEQF
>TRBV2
ASRVDRNSYNEQF
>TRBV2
ASSEDRPWREKLF
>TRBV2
ASSGLQGGPQH
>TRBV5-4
ASSFDTSTSGETQY
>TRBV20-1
SASLASEQY
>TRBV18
ASSPPGLAENEQF
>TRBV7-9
ASSWTGEPGELF
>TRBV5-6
ASSLLGQASREQF
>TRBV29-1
SGWGRLNNEQF
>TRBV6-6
ASRRTGGSGANVLT